This T cell receptor beta chain was captured by sequencing in a study of CXCR3-negative and CXCR3-positive naive CD8 T cells. Germline assignment: CDR1 SGHVS and CDR2 FNYEAQ. The CDR3 totals 15 residues. Carrying UMI labels, the TRB cDNA libraries were prepared through 5' RACE. From its re-call of the 5' RACE reads, TCRdb lists each CDR3 protein once, without DNA. The listing contains 6,000 to 8,500 distinct CDR3 sequences. The authors gated naive CD8+ T cells as CD45RO-CCR7+CD27+CD95-. The rearrangement joins TRBV7-6 to TRBJ2-3; as DNA is missing, the TRBD1 call by TCRdb cannot be tested. The sequenced sample consisted of naive CXCR3- CD8+ T cells from blood. This sample's subset: CD45RO-CCR7+CD27+CD95- naive CD8+ T cells lacking CXCR3 (TNR3-). This clonotype was sampled from a human donor in good health. Some clones in this sample may be carry-over from other donors' samples. CDR3 sequence reads: CASRRDISSTDTQYF.